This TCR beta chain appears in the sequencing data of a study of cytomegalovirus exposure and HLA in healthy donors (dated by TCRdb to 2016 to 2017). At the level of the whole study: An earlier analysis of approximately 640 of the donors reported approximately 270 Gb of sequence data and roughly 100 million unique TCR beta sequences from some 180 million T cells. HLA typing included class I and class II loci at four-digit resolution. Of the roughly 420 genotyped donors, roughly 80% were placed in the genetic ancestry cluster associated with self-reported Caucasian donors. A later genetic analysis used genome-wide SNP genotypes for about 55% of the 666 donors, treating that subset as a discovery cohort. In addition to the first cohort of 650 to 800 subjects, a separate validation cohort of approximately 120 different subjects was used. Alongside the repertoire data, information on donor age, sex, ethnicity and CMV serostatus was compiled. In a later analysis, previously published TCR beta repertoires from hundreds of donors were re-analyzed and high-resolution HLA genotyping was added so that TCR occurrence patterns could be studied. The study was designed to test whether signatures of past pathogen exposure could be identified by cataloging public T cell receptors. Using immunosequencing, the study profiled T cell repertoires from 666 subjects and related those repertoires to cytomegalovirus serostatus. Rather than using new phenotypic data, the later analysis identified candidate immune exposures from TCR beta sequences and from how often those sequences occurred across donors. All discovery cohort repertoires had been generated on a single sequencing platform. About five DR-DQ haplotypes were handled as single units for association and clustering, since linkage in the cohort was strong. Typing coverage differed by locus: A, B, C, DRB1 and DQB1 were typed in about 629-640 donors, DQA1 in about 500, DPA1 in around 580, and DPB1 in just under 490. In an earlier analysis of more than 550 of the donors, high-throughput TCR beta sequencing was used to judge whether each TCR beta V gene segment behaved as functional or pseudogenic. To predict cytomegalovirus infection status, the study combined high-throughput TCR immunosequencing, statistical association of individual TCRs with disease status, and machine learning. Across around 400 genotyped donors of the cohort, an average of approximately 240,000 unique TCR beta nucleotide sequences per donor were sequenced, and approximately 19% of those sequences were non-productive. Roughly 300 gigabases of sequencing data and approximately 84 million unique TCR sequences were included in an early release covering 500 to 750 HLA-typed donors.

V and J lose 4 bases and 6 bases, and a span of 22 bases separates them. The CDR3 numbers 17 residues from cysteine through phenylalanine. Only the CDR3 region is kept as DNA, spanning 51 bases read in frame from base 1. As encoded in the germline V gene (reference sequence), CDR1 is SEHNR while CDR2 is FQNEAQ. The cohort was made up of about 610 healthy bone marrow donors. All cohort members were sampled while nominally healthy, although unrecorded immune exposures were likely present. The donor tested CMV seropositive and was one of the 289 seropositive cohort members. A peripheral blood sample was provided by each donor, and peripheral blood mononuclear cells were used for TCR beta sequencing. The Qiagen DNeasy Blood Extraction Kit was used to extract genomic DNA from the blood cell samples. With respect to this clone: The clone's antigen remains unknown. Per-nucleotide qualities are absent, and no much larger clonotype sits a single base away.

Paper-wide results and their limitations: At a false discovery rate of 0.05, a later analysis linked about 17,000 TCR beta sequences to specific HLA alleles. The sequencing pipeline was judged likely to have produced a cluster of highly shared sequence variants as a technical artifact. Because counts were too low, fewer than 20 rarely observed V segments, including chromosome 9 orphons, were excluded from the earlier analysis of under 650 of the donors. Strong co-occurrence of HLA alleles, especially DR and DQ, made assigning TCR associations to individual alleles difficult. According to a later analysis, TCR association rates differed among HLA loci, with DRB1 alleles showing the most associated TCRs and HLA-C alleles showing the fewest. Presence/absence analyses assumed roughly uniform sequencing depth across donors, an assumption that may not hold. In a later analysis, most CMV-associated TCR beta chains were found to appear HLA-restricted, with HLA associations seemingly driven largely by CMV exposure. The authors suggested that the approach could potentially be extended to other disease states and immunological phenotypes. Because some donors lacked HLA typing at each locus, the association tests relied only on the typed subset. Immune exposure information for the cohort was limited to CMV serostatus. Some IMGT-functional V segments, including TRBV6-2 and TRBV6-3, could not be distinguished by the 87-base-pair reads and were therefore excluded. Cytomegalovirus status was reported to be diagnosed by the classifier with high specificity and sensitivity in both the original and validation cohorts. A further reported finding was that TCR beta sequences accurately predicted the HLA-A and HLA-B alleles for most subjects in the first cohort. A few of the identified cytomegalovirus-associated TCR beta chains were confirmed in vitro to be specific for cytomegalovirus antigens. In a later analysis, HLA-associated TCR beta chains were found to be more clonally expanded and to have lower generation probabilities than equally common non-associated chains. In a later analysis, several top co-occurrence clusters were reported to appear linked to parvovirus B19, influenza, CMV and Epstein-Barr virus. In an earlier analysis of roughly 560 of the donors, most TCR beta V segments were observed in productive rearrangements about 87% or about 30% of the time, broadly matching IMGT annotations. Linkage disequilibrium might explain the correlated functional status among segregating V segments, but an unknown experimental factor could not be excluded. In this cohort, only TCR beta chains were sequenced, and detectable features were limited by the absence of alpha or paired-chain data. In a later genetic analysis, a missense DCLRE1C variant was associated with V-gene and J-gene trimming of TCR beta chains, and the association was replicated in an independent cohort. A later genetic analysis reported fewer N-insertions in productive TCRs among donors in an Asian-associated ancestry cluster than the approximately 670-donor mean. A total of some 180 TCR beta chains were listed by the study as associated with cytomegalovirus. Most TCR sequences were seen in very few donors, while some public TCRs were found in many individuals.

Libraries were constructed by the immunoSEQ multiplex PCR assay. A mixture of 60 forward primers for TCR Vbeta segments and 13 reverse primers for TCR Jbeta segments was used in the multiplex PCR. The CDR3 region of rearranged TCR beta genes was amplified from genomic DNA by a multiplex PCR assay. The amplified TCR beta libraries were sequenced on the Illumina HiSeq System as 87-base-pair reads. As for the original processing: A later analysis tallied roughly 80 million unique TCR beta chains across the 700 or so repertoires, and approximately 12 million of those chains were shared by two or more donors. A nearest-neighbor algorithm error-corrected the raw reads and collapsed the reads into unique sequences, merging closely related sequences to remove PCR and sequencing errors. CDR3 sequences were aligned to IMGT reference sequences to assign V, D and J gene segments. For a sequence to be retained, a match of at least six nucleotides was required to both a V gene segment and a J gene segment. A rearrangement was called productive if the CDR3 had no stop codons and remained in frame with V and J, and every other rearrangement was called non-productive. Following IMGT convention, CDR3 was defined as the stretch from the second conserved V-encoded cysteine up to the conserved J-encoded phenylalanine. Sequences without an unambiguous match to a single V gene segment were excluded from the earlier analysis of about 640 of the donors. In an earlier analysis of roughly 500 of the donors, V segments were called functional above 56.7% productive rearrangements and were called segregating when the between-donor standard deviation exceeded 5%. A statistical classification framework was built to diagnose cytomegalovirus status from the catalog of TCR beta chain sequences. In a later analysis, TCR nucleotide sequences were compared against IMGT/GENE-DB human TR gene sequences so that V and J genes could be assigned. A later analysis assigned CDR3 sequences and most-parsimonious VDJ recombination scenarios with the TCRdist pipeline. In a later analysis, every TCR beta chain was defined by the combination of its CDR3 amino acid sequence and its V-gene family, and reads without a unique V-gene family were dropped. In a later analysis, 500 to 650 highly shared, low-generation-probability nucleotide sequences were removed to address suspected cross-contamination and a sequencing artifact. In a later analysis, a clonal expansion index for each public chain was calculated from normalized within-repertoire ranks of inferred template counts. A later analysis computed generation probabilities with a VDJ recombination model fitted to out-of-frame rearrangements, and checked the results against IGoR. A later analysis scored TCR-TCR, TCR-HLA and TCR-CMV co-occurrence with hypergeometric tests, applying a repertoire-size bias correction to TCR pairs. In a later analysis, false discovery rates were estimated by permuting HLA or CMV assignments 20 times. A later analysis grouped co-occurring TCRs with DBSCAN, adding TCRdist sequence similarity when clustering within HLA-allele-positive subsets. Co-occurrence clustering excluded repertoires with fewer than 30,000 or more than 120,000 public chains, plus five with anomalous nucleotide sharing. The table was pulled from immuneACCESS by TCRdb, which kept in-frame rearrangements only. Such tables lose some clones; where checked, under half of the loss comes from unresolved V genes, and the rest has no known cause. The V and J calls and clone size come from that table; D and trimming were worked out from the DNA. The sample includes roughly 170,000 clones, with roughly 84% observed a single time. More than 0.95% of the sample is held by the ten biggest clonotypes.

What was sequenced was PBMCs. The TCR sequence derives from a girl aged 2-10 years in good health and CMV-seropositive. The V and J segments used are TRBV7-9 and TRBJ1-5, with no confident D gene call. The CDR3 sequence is CASSSHRLRVATQPQHF. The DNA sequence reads TGTGCCAGCAGCTCCCATAGACTCCGGGTCGCCACTCAGCCCCAGCATTTT.